The present T cell receptor (beta chain) was sequenced within a study of shared clonotypes between healthy human individuals (dated by TCRdb to the early 2020s). For context, the study as a whole: The cohort comprised a couple of women and three men aged 18 to 49 years. To estimate repertoire size and how much clonotype sharing occurs between individuals, the study deeply sequenced the blood TCR repertoires of about five healthy adults. Different laboratories and diverse techniques were used to prepare libraries and sequence TCR repertoires, to increase sequencing depth and limit assay-specific biases. Per donor, leukapheresis produced somewhere between about 0.94 and 9 billion PBMCs. Here is what the overall study found, with its caveats: Only blood was sampled, and tissue TCR repertoires likely differ from those in blood. Pairwise subsampling led to the expectation that sequencing depth would affect the degree of clonotype sharing among donors. Because the study included a small number of donors, the genetic and exposure-history diversity represented was limited.

Based on the germline V gene, the CDR1 and CDR2 sequences are SGHNT and YENEEA. V is pruned by 3 bases and J by 5 bases, leaving 6 bases of the junction without a gene match. From the cysteine through the phenylalanine, the CDR3 covers 16 amino acids. The entry retains the CDR3 DNA only, 48 bases that are in frame from base 1. The donors were healthy, HIV-negative adults who had no recently reported acute infections or vaccinations. Only Caucasian adults living in Nashville, Tennessee, USA were represented among the donors. For unsorted samples, roughly 90 million PBMCs were counted, and genomic DNA was extracted using the QIAamp DNA Blood Mini kit. After blood collection by leukapheresis, PBMCs were isolated using Ficoll-Histopaque density gradient centrifugation and then cryopreserved in the vapor phase of liquid nitrogen. This clone was counted between two and nine times. The clone's antigen remains unknown. One base away there is no much larger clone; base qualities are not given.

Using the deep immunoSEQ assay, TCR CDR3 regions were amplified from genomic DNA by multiplex PCR. Extracted genomic DNA from each cell subset was spread evenly across all wells of several immunoSEQ 96-well plates, with each plate serving as a replicate. For unsorted PBMC, each replicate PCR was loaded with 300 ng genomic DNA, equivalent to about 30,000 T cell genomes. Ten immunoSEQ deep assay plates were used to sequence unsorted PBMC genomic DNA. Purified libraries were quantified with a Qubit 3.0 fluorometer, sized on a Bioanalyzer 2100, and re-quantified with the KAPA Library Quantification kit. Every immunoSEQ 96-well plate was sequenced on a separate single-read 150-cycle Illumina NextSeq 550 flow cell. In the paper's pipeline: Because only junctional sequences without quality scores were contained in the immunoSEQ output, filtering matching that applied to full-length reads could not be performed. Sequences were annotated with PyIR, a Python wrapper for IgBLAST v1.9, and V/J genes and CDR3 were assigned using IMGT germline references. Reads were removed for weak V/J assignments (E-value above 1e-6), missing CDR3, stop codons, out-of-frame junctions, or ambiguous translated residues. V3J clonotypes were defined as sequences sharing an identical inferred V gene, J gene, and CDR3 amino acid sequence. Percentage overlap between repertoires was computed as shared unique clonotypes divided by the size of the smaller repertoire. RTK rarefaction, the Chao1 estimator, and Recon v2.1 estimates of unobserved clonotypes were used to assess repertoire richness. The table was pulled from immuneACCESS by TCRdb, which kept in-frame rearrangements only. Such tables lose some clones; where checked, under half of the loss comes from unresolved V genes, and the rest has no known cause. The V and J calls and clone size were taken over from that table, and D and trimming were inferred from the DNA. A total of about 480,000 clones appear in this sample, less than 85% of them only once. Clones ranked in the top ten supply roughly 13% of the sample.

Here the chain combines TRBV11-3 and TRBJ2-1; 11 central bases correspond to TRBD2. The TCR sequence derives from a middle-aged woman in good health. Some clones in this sample may be carry-over from other donors' samples. Sequencing used PBMCs. The CDR3 sequence is CASSFAGGLADNEQFF. The sequenced DNA: TGTGCCAGCAGCTTCGCAGGGGGACTAGCGGACAATGAGCAGTTCTTC.